The clone carrying this TCR beta chain was observed many times. Its antigen is not known. This record belongs to a study of T cell repertoires in cytomegalovirus infection. Study as a whole: Indicated by public TCR beta signatures were CMV infection and matching HLA type. Study-level findings and limits: CMV-specific TCR beta clonotypes restricted by HLA-C dominated the ex vivo response. Frequencies of public TCR beta families were cumulated, and this identified carriers of CMV plus the relevant HLA.

TCRdb re-analysed the reads in MiXCR, keeping a single row per CDR3 protein. Here the sample spans some 310,000 distinct CDR3 sequences, 20% to 30% being singletons. The junction had 1 base not matched to a gene; V was cut back by 4 bases and J by 6 bases. CDR3 length: 13 amino acids. Germline V gene lookup returns CDR1 SGHTA and CDR2 FQGNSA. The sequencing here drew on cultured PBMCs, taken from culture after CMV antigen stimulation. This sequence was found in a human donor in good health (CMV status not recorded). Some clones in this sample may be carry-over from other donors' samples. The chain recombines TRBV7-2 with TRBJ2-7; TRBD1 aligns across 12 bases. The CDR3 spells CASSWGQGAEQYF. The CDR3, as DNA: TGTGCCAGCAGCTGGGGACAGGGGGCCGAGCAGTACTTC.